The 32 T cell receptor beta chains below all came from one sample that was sequenced in a study of cytomegalovirus exposure and HLA in healthy donors. This PCR relied on a set of 60 Vbeta primers and 13 Jbeta primers. Sequencing used immunoSEQ multiplex PCR; TCRdb keeps in-frame clones, though not all of them. The sample has 50,000 to 65,000 clones, approximately 71% seen once. Material: PBMCs. The receptor set was obtained from a woman between 40 and 50 years old in good health and CMV-seropositive.

The chain couples TRBV5-1 to TRBJ2-7, with 9 bases lining up with TRBD1. Germline lookup yields CDR1 SGHRS and CDR2 YFSETQ. V was clipped by 0 bases and J by 7 bases; unmatched bases: 11. The CDR3 totals 16 residues. The CDR3, as DNA: TGCGCCAGCAGCTTGGGGCCGGGACAGGGAGTAGGAGAGCAGTACTTC. It is translated as CASSLGPGQGVGEQYF.

The V and J genes are TRBV4-3 and TRBJ2-1; 10 positions agree with TRBD1. The junction had 11 bases not matched to a gene; V was cut back by 4 bases and J by 8 bases. The germline CDR1 and CDR2 sequences are LGHNA and YSLEER. The CDR3 covers 16 residues. This CDR3 is CASSRSGTGVLDEQFF. CDR3 nucleotides: TGCGCCAGCAGCCGGTCCGGGACAGGGGTCTTGGATGAGCAGTTCTTC.

The rearrangement links TRBV11-2 to TRBJ2-2; TRBD1 matches 7 bases. This CDR3 is 18 amino acids long. Germline CDR1 is SGHAT and CDR2 is FQNNGV. J gave up 0 bases and V 5 bases, and 12 bases lay outside the gene matches. CDR3 region: CASSTYRDSYANTGELFF. CDR3 sequence (DNA): TGTGCCAGCAGCACCTACCGGGACAGCTATGCGAACACCGGGGAGCTGTTTTTT. Complete variable domain (other parts from reference TRBV11-2 and TRBJ2-2): EAGVAQSPRYKIIEKRQSVAFWCNPISGHATLYWYQQILGQGPKLLIQFQNNGVVDDSQLPKDRFSAERLKGVDSTLKIQPAKLEDSAVYLCASSTYRDSYANTGELFFGEGSRLTVL.

This clone was recorded only once. Other nucleotide sequences from this sample produce the same CDR3. The J gene is TRBJ2-7, the V gene TRBV2, with 8 bases fitting TRBD1. The length of the CDR3 is 13 residues. Trimming cost V 8 bases and J 2 bases; bases outside gene matches: 5. Germline lookup yields CDR1 SNHLY and CDR2 FYNNEI. CDR3 amino acids: CASRDRPPYEQYF. CDR3 nucleotides: TGTGCCAGCCGGGACAGGCCCCCCTACGAGCAGTACTTC.

J is TRBJ1-1 and V is TRBV5-3; D perhaps matches TRBD1 (6 bases). TRBV5-3 is an ORF for which the function is uncertain. The CDR3 consists of 15 residues. Trimming shortened V by 3 bases and J by 1 base, and 13 bases separated the two germline ends. Here the CDR3 reads CARSSADRRNTEAFF. The CDR3 DNA sequence: TGTGCCAGAAGCTCCGCGGACAGACGGAACACTGAAGCTTTCTTT.

This clone was picked up a small number of times. The rearrangement uses TRBV27 and TRBJ1-2; D unclear. Trimming pared 11 bases from V and 4 bases from J, leaving 17 bases between. The CDR3 consists of 13 residues. Per germline, CDR1 MNHEY and CDR2 SMNVEV (reference sequence). CDR3: CAPWRALIYGYTF. CDR3 in DNA: TGTGCCCCATGGCGGGCCCTAATCTATGGCTACACCTTC.

The chain recombines TRBV7-8 with TRBJ1-2; unclear D gene. Per the germline V gene, CDR1 is SGHVS and CDR2 is FQNEAQ. V gave up 1 base and J gave up 5 bases, with 11 bases separating them. The CDR3 sequence is 14 residues long. The CDR3 here is CASSLDPPVYGYTF. In nucleotides, the CDR3 is TGTGCCAGCAGCTTAGACCCCCCAGTATATGGCTACACCTTC.

J is TRBJ1-2 and V is TRBV5-6; D remains ambiguous. Between the trimmed V and J ends, which lost 2 bases and 3 bases, there was a span of 8 bases. Germline V CDR1 and CDR2: SGHDT, YYEEEE. The CDR3 runs to 13 residues. The CDR3 DNA reads TGTGCCAGCAGCTTTCGGGGAGACTATGGCTACACCTTC. Translating it yields CASSFRGDYGYTF.

The chain combines TRBV7-9 with TRBJ1-1; 7 nucleotides agree with TRBD1. Germline CDR1 and CDR2: SEHNR and FQNEAQ (reference sequence). Unmatched junction bases numbered 3, after V lost 5 bases and J lost 3 bases. The length of the CDR3 is 13 residues. The CDR3 DNA is TGTGCCAGCAGCCTTACAGGGGACACTGAAGCTTTCTTT. As protein: CASSLTGDTEAFF.

This clone was observed a few times. The rearrangement uses TRBV15 and TRBJ1-2; D ambiguous. Trimming left V 4 bases short and J 6 bases short, with 18 bases between. Germline V gene data show CDR1 as LNHNV and CDR2 as YYDKDF (reference sequence). This CDR3 has 15 amino acids. The CDR3 DNA reads TGTGCCACCAGCATAAGCCGGGGTACTATGAATGGCTACACCTTC. Translation: CATSISRGTMNGYTF.

This clone came up a few times. The chain is built from TRBV6-1 and TRBJ1-1; a weak D match, TRBD1 (5 bases). CDR1 is MNHNS and CDR2 is SASEGT in the germline V gene. The V and J ends lost 7 bases and 5 bases respectively, with 11 bases between them. The CDR3 extends over 12 amino acids. DNA for the CDR3: TGTGCCAGCACCACATACAGGACTGAAGCTTTCTTT. This encodes CASTTYRTEAFF.

This clone was seen only once. The chain employs TRBV29-1 and TRBJ2-7; D may be TRBD1 (5 bases). The CDR3 loop spans 13 amino acids. V gave up 3 bases and J gave up 5 bases, with 14 bases separating them. Looked up from germline, CDR1 is SQVTM and CDR2 is ANQGSEA. Here the CDR3 reads CSVDPAGRNEQYF. CDR3 in DNA: TGCAGCGTTGACCCCGCAGGGCGAAACGAGCAGTACTTC.

This chain joins TRBV14 and TRBJ1-2; 7 positions agree with TRBD1. V was clipped by 1 base and J by 5 bases; unmatched bases: 4. CDR1 and CDR2 from the germline V gene are SGHDN and FVKESK. The CDR3 spans 14 residues. CDR3 nucleotide sequence: TGTGCCAGCAGCCAAGGGGGACAGCTTTATGGCTACACCTTC. Its protein is CASSQGGQLYGYTF.

This chain links TRBV9 with TRBJ2-3, with a tentative D call TRBD2 (5 bases). Deletions cut 4 bases from V and 6 bases from J, with 12 bases between. The CDR3 is made up of 13 amino acids. Germline values: CDR1 SGDLS, CDR2 YYNGEE. The CDR3 sequence: CASSLAAGDTQYF. Written as DNA, the CDR3 is TGTGCCAGCAGCCTAGCCGCGGGTGATACGCAGTATTTT. The whole variable domain, remainder taken from reference TRBV9 and TRBJ2-3, is DSGVTQTPKHLITATGQRVTLRCSPRSGDLSVYWYQQSLDQGLQFLIQYYNGEERAKGNILERFSAQQFPDLHSELNLSSLELGDSALYFCASSLAAGDTQYFGPGTRLTVL.

This sequence joins TRBV2 and TRBJ2-7; TRBD2 agrees at 9 bases. Germline V gene data show CDR1 as SNHLY and CDR2 as FYNNEI. Trimming removed 6 bases from V and 4 bases from J; junction bases left unmatched: 4. The CDR3 has 13 residues. The CDR3 here is CASRGRGGYEQYF. The CDR3 DNA follows: TGTGCCAGCAGGGGGCGGGGGGGGTACGAGCAGTACTTC. Using reference TRBV2 and TRBJ2-7 for the parts outside the CDR3, the full variable domain is EPEVTQTPSHQVTQMGQEVILRCVPISNHLYFYWYRQILGQKVEFLVSFYNNEISEKSEIFDDQFSVERPDGSNFTLKIRSTKLEDSAMYFCASRGRGGYEQYFGPGTRLTVT.

The chain employs TRBV6-5 and TRBJ1-1, with a tentative D call TRBD1 (5 bases). The V end was cut by 7 bases, the J end by 5 bases, with 20 bases between. CDR1 and CDR2 (germline): MNHEY, SVGAGI. The CDR3 has 15 residues. The CDR3 region is CASIHEGTGGTEAFF. Here the CDR3 DNA reads TGTGCCAGCATCCACGAGGGGACCGGGGGGACTGAAGCTTTCTTT.

This CDR3 is CASGSGSSGANVLTF. CDR3 nucleotides: TGCGCCAGCGGGTCAGGGTCGAGCGGGGCCAACGTCCTGACTTTC. The rearrangement uses TRBV5-1 and TRBJ2-6; maybe TRBD1 (5 bases). Per the germline V gene, CDR1 is SGHRS and CDR2 is YFSETQ. The CDR3 has 15 amino acids. Trimming took 7 bases from V and 4 from J, leaving 15 bases between them.

The chain uses TRBV5-1 and TRBJ1-1; 7 bases are a match to TRBD1. The CDR3 contains 14 residues. Germline values: CDR1 SGHRS, CDR2 YFSETQ. V was pared by 4 bases and J by 5 bases, with 8 bases of the junction left unmatched. CDR3 protein: CASSRDRVGTEAFF. CDR3 nucleotide sequence: TGCGCCAGCAGCCGCGACAGGGTGGGGACTGAAGCTTTCTTT.

The J gene is TRBJ2-3, the V gene TRBV18; no reliable D call. V was pared by 2 bases and J by 3 bases, with 6 bases between. The germline CDR1 and CDR2 sequences are KGHSH and LQKENI. The CDR3 has 13 amino acids. This chain's CDR3 is CASSPDLTDTQYF. The CDR3 DNA follows: TGTGCCAGCTCACCAGACTTGACAGATACGCAGTATTTT.

The table lists this clone with a count of one. At one end the junction does not follow the germline gene, possibly because of a read error. The chain links TRBV7-9 to TRBJ2-1, with 9 bases identical to TRBD2. CDR1 is SEHNR, CDR2 FQNEAQ, per germline (reference sequence). The CDR3 contains 17 residues. This chain's CDR3 is CSSSLVVLAGIYNEQFF. The CDR3 coding sequence is TGTTCCAGCAGCTTAGTCGTCCTAGCGGGGATCTACAATGAGCAGTTCTTC.

This clone was detected only a few times. The chain joins TRBV5-4 to TRBJ1-1, with TRBD1 matching 7 bases. The trim removed 0 bases at V and 5 bases at J, leaving 4 bases unmatched. CDR1 SGHNT and CDR2 YYREEE come from the germline V gene (reference sequence). The CDR3 loop spans 14 amino acids. The DNA for the CDR3 is TGTGCCAGCAGCTTGGTTGACAGGGCAACTGAAGCTTTCTTT. Translation: CASSLVDRATEAFF.

The J gene is TRBJ1-5, the V gene TRBV15, with 7 positions matching TRBD1. The V segment lost 5 bases and the J segment 4 bases; nucleotides outside the gene matches: 11. The CDR3 runs to 16 residues. CDR1 and CDR2 from the germline V gene are LNHNV and YYDKDF (reference sequence). CDR3 bases: TGTGCCACCAGCCGCCGAGGGGGCTCCCTTAATCAGCCCCAGCATTTT. This translates into CATSRRGGSLNQPQHF.

V and J are TRBV7-8 and TRBJ2-5; TRBD1 matches 8 bases. CDR3 length equals 15 residues. J gave up 5 bases and V 6 bases, and 11 bases lay outside the gene matches. CDR1 is SGHVS and CDR2 is FQNEAQ in the germline V gene. The DNA of the CDR3 is TGTGCCAGCAGTCAGGGGGCAGGGACGGGGGAGACCCAGTACTTC. It yields the protein CASSQGAGTGETQYF.

This clone was observed a handful of times. This chain connects TRBV4-1 to TRBJ2-7; 8 bases align to TRBD1. This CDR3 has 16 residues. In germline, CDR1 is MGHRA, CDR2 YSYEKL. Trimming cost V 0 bases and J 0 bases; bases outside gene matches: 4. CDR3 loop: CASSQERTGSSYEQYF. The CDR3, as DNA: TGCGCCAGCAGCCAAGAGAGGACAGGGAGCTCCTACGAGCAGTACTTC.

The rearrangement links TRBV7-8 to TRBJ1-5; TRBD1 matches at 8 bases. V lost 0 bases and J lost 6; bases outside the gene matches: 4. Germline values: CDR1 SGHVS, CDR2 FQNEAQ. This CDR3 region has 15 residues. The CDR3 region has the DNA TGTGCCAGCAGCTTAGCGCAACAGGGGGGTCAGCCCCAGCATTTT. It is translated as CASSLAQQGGQPQHF.

This clone was detected a few times. This sequence joins TRBV19 and TRBJ2-7; 7 bases are a match to TRBD1. The CDR3 is 14 amino acids. Germline values: CDR1 LNHDA, CDR2 SQIVND (reference sequence). Trimming removed 3 bases from V and 3 bases from J; junction bases left unmatched: 5. CDR3 sequence: CASSIYRGNYEQYF. CDR3 nucleotides: TGTGCCAGTAGTATCTACAGGGGAAACTACGAGCAGTACTTC.

The gene calls are TRBV2 and TRBJ1-3; 9 positions match TRBD1. With 5 bases clipped from V and 0 bases from J, the junction kept 5 bases outside the gene matches. The length of the CDR3 is 16 residues. Germline V lookup: CDR1 SNHLY, CDR2 FYNNEI. The CDR3 is CASSRDRASSGNTIYF. CDR3 coding DNA: TGTGCCAGCAGTAGGGACAGGGCGAGCTCTGGAAACACCATATATTTT. Full variable domain (missing parts from reference TRBV2 and TRBJ1-3): EPEVTQTPSHQVTQMGQEVILRCVPISNHLYFYWYRQILGQKVEFLVSFYNNEISEKSEIFDDQFSVERPDGSNFTLKIRSTKLEDSAMYFCASSRDRASSGNTIYFGEGSWLTVV.

The chain combines TRBV30 with TRBJ1-3, with 7 positions matching TRBD1. Trimming removed 4 bases from V and 4 bases from J; junction bases left unmatched: 7. The V gene's germline CDR1 is GTSNPN and CDR2 SVGIG (reference sequence). The CDR3 is 14 amino acids. The CDR3 DNA sequence: TGTGCCTGGACTGCAGGGACAGTAGGAAACACCATATATTTT. Its translation: CAWTAGTVGNTIYF.

Concerning this clone: The sample holds other DNA sequences that translate to the same CDR3. The chain is built from TRBV5-1 and TRBJ1-1; D remains unclear. The germline V and J ends were trimmed by 4 bases and 1 base, with 8 bases remaining between them. CDR3 size: 13 residues. The germline V gene encodes CDR1 SGHRS and CDR2 YFSETQ. CDR3 DNA sequence: TGCGCCAGCAGCCCCACCGGGAACACTGAAGCTTTCTTT. Amino acid sequence: CASSPTGNTEAFF.

The genes are TRBV30 and TRBJ1-6; the match to TRBD1 covers 9 bases. Trimming cost V 0 bases and J 10 bases; bases outside gene matches: 7. The CDR3 totals 15 residues. From germline, CDR1 is GTSNPN and CDR2 SVGIG (reference sequence). The CDR3 sequence is CAWSVRGQGNSPLHF. The CDR3 region has the DNA TGTGCCTGGAGTGTACGTGGACAGGGGAACTCACCCCTCCACTTT.

This chain joins TRBV9 and TRBJ2-7, with D perhaps matching TRBD1 (6 bases). The CDR3 is 14 amino acids. From germline, CDR1 is SGDLS and CDR2 YYNGEE. Trimming removed 3 bases from V and 6 bases from J, with 16 bases in between. CDR3 sequence (DNA): TGTGCCAGCAGCGCAGGGGTTTTGGGCGGCGAGCAGTACTTC. Residues: CASSAGVLGGEQYF.

The chain uses TRBV7-8 and TRBJ2-1, with a weak D call TRBD2 (5 bases). CDR3 length equals 14 residues. Germline V gene sequence: CDR1 SGHVS, CDR2 FQNEAQ. Deletions cut 7 bases from V and 13 bases from J, with 23 bases between. CDR3 nucleotides: TGTGCCAGCACCCCGAGGGTTATAGGCAGCGGACAGTTCTTC. Translated: CASTPRVIGSGQFF.